The text below deals with one TCR beta chain. Its antigen remains unknown. This entry belongs to a study of T cell responses to AZD1222 COVID-19 vaccine. Turning to the study itself: Pooled in the analysis were second doses at about 4 or about 12 weeks. Points from the study as a whole: White British ancestry dominated among donors, who included more females, and clonal diversity was possibly underestimated. The span of vaccine-associated CD4 TCRs extended across spike, with dominance at 160-218 and 743-854.

This CDR3 has 14 residues. Trimming pared 2 bases from V and 7 bases from J, leaving 14 bases between. The germline V gene has CDR1 SEHNR and CDR2 FQNEAQ (reference sequence). TCRdb's copy holds only in-frame clones and misses some; the assay was immunoSEQ multiplex PCR. The sample has around 160,000 clones, 85% to 95% seen once; the top ten hold 1.9%. The sample consisted of peripheral blood, taken on day 0 of AZD1222 vaccination. The receptor's source is an adult in good health. This sequence joins TRBV7-9 and TRBJ1-2; D might be TRBD1 (6 bases). In nucleotides, the CDR3 is TGTGCCAGCAGCTTAAGACAGGCACGTAGTGGCTACACCTTC. This sequence encodes CASSLRQARSGYTF.